The 5 T cell receptor beta chains reported below all come from one sample, sequenced in a study of blood T cell repertoires in COVID-19. Using immunoSEQ multiplex PCR, the repertoire was profiled, and TCRdb retains in-frame clones only, with some absent. The sample includes around 160,000 clones, 84% of them seen just once. Sample: PBMCs or T cells enriched from blood (not recorded which). These receptors came from a woman aged 50 to 60 who had been exposed to COVID-19.

This chain links TRBV7-9 with TRBJ2-3; possible D gene TRBD2, 6 bases. Germline V gene sequence: CDR1 SEHNR, CDR2 FQNEAQ (reference sequence). The CDR3 consists of 16 residues. The V and J ends lost 5 bases and 4 bases respectively, with 19 bases between them. Here the CDR3 reads CASSPRVGGAPDTQYF. CDR3 in DNA: TGTGCCAGCAGCCCACGGGTCGGAGGGGCCCCAGATACGCAGTATTTT.

The V call is TRBV7-9, the J call TRBJ2-7; D call uncertain. The CDR3 is 13 amino acids. Germline loops: CDR1 SEHNR, CDR2 FQNEAQ (reference sequence). V lost 1 base, J lost 0 bases, and 4 bases lay in between. The CDR3 coding sequence is TGTGCCAGCAGCTTAGGCTACTCCTACGAGCAGTACTTC. It yields the protein CASSLGYSYEQYF. Looking up the rest from reference TRBV7-9 and TRBJ2-7 gives the full variable domain: DTGVSQNPRHKITKRGQNVTFRCDPISEHNRLYWYRQTLGQGPEFLTYFQNEAQLEKSRLLSDRFSAERPKGSFSTLEIQRTEQGDSAMYLCASSLGYSYEQYFGPGTRLTVT.

The genes are TRBV5-1 and TRBJ2-5, with TRBD2 identical over 9 bases. The V and J ends lost 2 bases and 1 base, in that order; junction bases with no gene match: 3. CDR1 and CDR2 (germline): SGHRS, YFSETQ. The CDR3 is 15 residues long. CDR3 DNA sequence: TGCGCCAGCAGCTTATTAGCGGGGGTCCAAGAGACCCAGTACTTC. This translates into CASSLLAGVQETQYF. Using reference TRBV5-1 and TRBJ2-5 for the parts outside the CDR3, the full variable domain is KAGVTQTPRYLIKTRGQQVTLSCSPISGHRSVSWYQQTPGQGLQFLFEYFSETQRNKGNFPGRFSGRQFSNSRSEMNVSTLELGDSALYLCASSLLAGVQETQYFGPGTRLLVL.

This chain joins TRBV13 and TRBJ2-3, with 7 bases that match TRBD2. The CDR3 length is 17 residues. V was clipped by 4 bases and J by 5 bases; unmatched bases: 15. CDR1 PRHDT and CDR2 FYEKMQ come from the germline V gene (reference sequence). CDR3: CASSSLRFGGSIDTQYF. CDR3 nucleotide sequence: TGTGCCAGCAGCTCCCTCCGCTTCGGCGGGAGTATAGATACGCAGTATTTT.

The chain joins TRBV5-6 to TRBJ2-1; 7 bases line up with TRBD1. The V gene's germline CDR1 is SGHDT and CDR2 YYEEEE. V lost 4 bases and J lost 0; bases outside the gene matches: 16. This CDR3 comprises 19 residues. CDR3 bases: TGTGCCAGCAGCCCGATTCGACAGGGAAGACAGAGCTCCTACAATGAGCAGTTCTTC. It encodes CASSPIRQGRQSSYNEQFF. The complete variable domain, with remaining parts taken from reference TRBV5-6 and TRBJ2-1, reads DAGVTQSPTHLIKTRGQQVTLRCSPKSGHDTVSWYQQALGQGPQFIFQYYEEEERQRGNFPDRFSGHQFPNYSSELNVNALLLGDSALYLCASSPIRQGRQSSYNEQFFGPGTRLTVL.